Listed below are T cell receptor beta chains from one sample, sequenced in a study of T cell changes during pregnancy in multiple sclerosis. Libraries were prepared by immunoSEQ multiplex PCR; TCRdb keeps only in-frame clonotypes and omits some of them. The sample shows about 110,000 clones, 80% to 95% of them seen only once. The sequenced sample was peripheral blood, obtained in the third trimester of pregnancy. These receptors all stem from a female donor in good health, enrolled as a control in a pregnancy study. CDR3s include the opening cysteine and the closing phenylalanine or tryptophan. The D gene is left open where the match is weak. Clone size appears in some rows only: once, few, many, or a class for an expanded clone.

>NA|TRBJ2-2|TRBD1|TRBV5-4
CASSSGTGVTGELFF
TGTGCCAGCAGCTCCGGGACAGGGGTCACCGGGGAGCTGTTTTTT
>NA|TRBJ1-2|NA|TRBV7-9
CASSLIAGAGESYGYTF
TGTGCCAGCAGCTTAATAGCAGGTGCGGGAGAGAGCTATGGCTACACCTTC
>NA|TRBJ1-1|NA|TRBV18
CASSPPWTLNTEAFF
TGTGCCAGCTCACCACCCTGGACACTGAACACTGAAGCTTTCTTT
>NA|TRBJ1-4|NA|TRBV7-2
CASSLEGRTTNEKLFF
TGTGCCAGCAGCTTAGAAGGGAGAACAACTAATGAAAAACTGTTTTTT
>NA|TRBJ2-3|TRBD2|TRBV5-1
CASSLERGSTDTQYF
TGCGCCAGCAGCTTGGAGCGGGGGTCCACAGATACGCAGTATTTT
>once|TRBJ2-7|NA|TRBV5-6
CASSHPSSYEQYF
TGTGCCAGCAGCCACCCCTCGAGCTACGAGCAGTACTTC
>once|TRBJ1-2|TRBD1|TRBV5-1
CASSVTGGDYGYTF
TGCGCCAGCAGCGTGACAGGGGGGGACTATGGCTACACCTTC
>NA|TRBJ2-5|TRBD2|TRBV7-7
CASSLGGTSQETQYF
TGTGCTAGCAGCTTGGGGGGGACTTCCCAAGAGACCCAGTACTTC
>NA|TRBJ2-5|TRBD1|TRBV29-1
CSVGTGGEETQYF
TGCAGCGTTGGGACAGGGGGCGAAGAGACCCAGTACTTC
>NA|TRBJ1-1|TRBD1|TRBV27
CASSPTGTGDEAFF
TGTGCCAGCAGTCCCACCGGGACAGGAGATGAAGCTTTCTTT
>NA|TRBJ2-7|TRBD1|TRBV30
CAWKGQISAYEQYF
TGTGCCTGGAAGGGACAGATAAGTGCCTACGAGCAGTACTTC
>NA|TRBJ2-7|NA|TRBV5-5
CASSLGQAFSYEQYF
TGTGCCAGCAGCTTGGGGCAGGCGTTCTCCTACGAGCAGTACTTC
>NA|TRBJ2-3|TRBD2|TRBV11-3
CASSQRGSITDTQYF
TGTGCCAGCAGCCAGCGGGGGTCTATCACAGATACGCAGTATTTT
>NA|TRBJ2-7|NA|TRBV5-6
CASSLSGWQGFYEQYF
TGTGCCAGCAGCTTGTCTGGCTGGCAGGGGTTCTACGAGCAGTACTTC
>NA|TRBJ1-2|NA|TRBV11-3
CASSLAAGLNYGYTF
TGTGCCAGCAGCTTAGCGGCAGGCCTCAACTATGGCTACACCTTC
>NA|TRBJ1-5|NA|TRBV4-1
CASSQDLRRGWEPQHF
TGCGCCAGCAGCCAAGATTTGCGCAGGGGCTGGGAGCCCCAGCATTTT
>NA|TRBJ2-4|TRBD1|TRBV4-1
CASSHEQGIIRQAKNIQYF
TGCGCCAGCAGCCACGAACAGGGGATCATTCGTCAGGCCAAAAACATTCAGTACTTC
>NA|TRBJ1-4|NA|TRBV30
CAWSDTGEKLFF
TGTGCCTGGAGCGATACAGGGGAAAAACTGTTTTTT
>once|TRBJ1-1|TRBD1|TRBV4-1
CASTPTGGSNTEAFF
TGCGCCAGCACCCCGACAGGGGGCTCGAACACTGAAGCTTTCTTT
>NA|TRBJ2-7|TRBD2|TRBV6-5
CASSEAGESYEQYF
TGTGCCAGCAGCGAAGCGGGGGAGTCCTACGAGCAGTACTTC
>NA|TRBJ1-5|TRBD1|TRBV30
CAWSRLGQGASQPQHF
TGTGCCTGGAGTCGGTTGGGACAGGGGGCTAGTCAGCCCCAGCATTTT
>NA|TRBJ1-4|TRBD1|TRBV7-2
CASSFDRGQEKLFF
TGTGCCAGCAGTTTCGACAGGGGGCAGGAAAAACTGTTTTTT
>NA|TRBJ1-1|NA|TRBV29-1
CSYTGTEATEAFF
TGCAGCTACACAGGGACGGAGGCGACTGAAGCTTTCTTT
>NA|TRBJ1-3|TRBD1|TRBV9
CASSVAPTGRSSSGNTIYF
TGTGCCAGCAGCGTAGCACCGACAGGGAGATCATCCTCTGGAAACACCATATATTTT
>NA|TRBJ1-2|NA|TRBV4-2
CASSPKIQTIYGYTF
TGTGCCAGCAGCCCTAAGATTCAGACTATCTATGGCTACACCTTC
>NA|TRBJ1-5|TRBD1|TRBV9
CASSDGQGADHQPQHF
TGTGCCAGCAGCGACGGACAGGGGGCAGATCATCAGCCCCAGCATTTT
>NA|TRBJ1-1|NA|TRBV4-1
CASSTFQGTEAFF
TGCGCCAGCAGCACGTTTCAGGGCACTGAAGCTTTCTTT
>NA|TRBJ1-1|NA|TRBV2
CASFAVEAFF
TGTGCCAGTTTCGCGGTTGAAGCTTTCTTT
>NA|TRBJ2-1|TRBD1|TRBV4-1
CASSQDRGQGLDEQFF
TGCGCCAGCAGCCAAGATAGAGGACAGGGGTTGGATGAGCAGTTCTTC
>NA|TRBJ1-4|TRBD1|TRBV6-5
CASSYNGQGEEKLFF
TGTGCCAGCAGTTACAACGGACAGGGGGAAGAAAAACTGTTTTTT
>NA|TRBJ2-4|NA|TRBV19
CASSIIQGGIQYF
TGTGCCAGTAGTATAATTCAGGGGGGCATTCAGTACTTC
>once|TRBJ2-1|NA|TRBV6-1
CATRSARSSYNEQFF
TGTGCCACCAGGTCGGCGCGGAGCTCCTACAATGAGCAGTTCTTC
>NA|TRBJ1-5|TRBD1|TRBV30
CAWSVDRVNQPQHF
TGTGCCTGGAGTGTTGACAGGGTCAATCAGCCCCAGCATTTT
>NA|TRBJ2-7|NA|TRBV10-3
CAISAVDEQYF
TGTGCCATCAGTGCAGTGGACGAGCAGTACTTC
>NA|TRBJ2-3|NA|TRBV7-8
CASSQTKTDTQYF
TGTGCCAGCAGCCAGACTAAGACAGATACGCAGTATTTT
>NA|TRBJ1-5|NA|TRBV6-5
CASRGLINQPQHF
TGTGCCAGCAGAGGACTAATTAATCAGCCCCAGCATTTT